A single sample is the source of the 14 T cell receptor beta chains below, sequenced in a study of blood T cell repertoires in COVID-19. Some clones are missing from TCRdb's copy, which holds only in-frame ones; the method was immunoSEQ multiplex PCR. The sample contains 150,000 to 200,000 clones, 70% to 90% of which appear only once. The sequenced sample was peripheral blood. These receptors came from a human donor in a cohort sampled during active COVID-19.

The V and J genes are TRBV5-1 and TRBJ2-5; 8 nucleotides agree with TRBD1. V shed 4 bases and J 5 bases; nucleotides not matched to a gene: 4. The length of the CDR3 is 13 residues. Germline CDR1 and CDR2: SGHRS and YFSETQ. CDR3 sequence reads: CASSPGGFETQYF. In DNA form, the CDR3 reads TGCGCCAGCAGCCCAGGGGGCTTCGAGACCCAGTACTTC.

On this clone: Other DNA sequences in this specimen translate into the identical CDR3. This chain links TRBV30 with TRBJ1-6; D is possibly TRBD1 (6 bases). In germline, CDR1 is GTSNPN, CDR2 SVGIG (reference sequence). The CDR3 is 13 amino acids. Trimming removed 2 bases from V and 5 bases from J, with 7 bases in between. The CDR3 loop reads CAWSRDNNSPLHF. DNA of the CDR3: TGTGCCTGGAGTAGGGACAATAATTCACCCCTCCACTTT.

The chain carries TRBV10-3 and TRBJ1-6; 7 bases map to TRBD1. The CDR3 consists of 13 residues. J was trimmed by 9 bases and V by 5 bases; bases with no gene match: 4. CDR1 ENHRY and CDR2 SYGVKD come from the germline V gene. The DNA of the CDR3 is TGTGCCATCAGTAACAGGGGAAGTTCACCCCTCCACTTT. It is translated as CAISNRGSSPLHF.

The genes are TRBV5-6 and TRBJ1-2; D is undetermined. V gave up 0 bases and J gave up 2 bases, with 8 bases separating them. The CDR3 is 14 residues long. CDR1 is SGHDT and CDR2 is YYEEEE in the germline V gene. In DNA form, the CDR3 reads TGTGCCAGCAGCTTGGGAACGGAGAACTATGGCTACACCTTC. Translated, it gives CASSLGTENYGYTF.

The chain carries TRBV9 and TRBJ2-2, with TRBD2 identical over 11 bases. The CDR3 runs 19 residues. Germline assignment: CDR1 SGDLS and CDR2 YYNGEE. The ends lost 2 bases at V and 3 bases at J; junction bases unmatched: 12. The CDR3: CASSVPLAGGSMDTGELFF. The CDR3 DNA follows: TGTGCCAGCAGCGTCCCCCTAGCGGGAGGATCAATGGACACCGGGGAGCTGTTTTTT.

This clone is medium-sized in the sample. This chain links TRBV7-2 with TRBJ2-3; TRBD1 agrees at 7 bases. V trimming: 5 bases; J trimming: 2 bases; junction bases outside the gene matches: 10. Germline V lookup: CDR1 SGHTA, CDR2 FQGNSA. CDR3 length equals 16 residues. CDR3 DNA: TGTGCCAGCAGCCCCAGACAGGGTGGGGCCACAGATACGCAGTATTTT. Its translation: CASSPRQGGATDTQYF. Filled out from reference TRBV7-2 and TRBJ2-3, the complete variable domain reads GAGVSQSPSNKVTEKGKDVELRCDPISGHTALYWYRQSLGQGLEFLIYFQGNSAPDKSGLPSDRFSAERTGGSVSTLTIQRTQQEDSAVYLCASSPRQGGATDTQYFGPGTRLTVL.

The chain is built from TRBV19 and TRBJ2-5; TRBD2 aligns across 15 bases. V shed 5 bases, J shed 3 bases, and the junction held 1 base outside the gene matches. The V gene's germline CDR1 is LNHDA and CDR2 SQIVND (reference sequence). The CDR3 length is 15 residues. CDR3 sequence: CASSRTSGGEETQYF. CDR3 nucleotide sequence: TGTGCCAGTAGTCGGACTAGCGGGGGGGAAGAGACCCAGTACTTC.

The CDR3 protein is CASSPGNEQFF. CDR3 coding DNA: TGTGCCAGCAGTCCGGGAAATGAGCAGTTCTTC. The chain is built from TRBV6-6 and TRBJ2-1; D possibly corresponds to TRBD2 (5 bases). Per the germline V gene, CDR1 is MNHNY and CDR2 is SVGAGI (reference sequence). V lost 5 bases and J 7 bases, leaving 6 bases between the germline ends. The CDR3 length is 11 residues.

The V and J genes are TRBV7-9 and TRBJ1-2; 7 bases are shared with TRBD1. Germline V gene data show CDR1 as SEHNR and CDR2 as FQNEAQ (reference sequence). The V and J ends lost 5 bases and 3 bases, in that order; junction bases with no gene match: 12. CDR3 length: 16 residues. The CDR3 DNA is TGTGCCAGCAGCCCACTGACAGGGCGATCTTACTATGGCTACACCTTC. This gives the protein CASSPLTGRSYYGYTF.

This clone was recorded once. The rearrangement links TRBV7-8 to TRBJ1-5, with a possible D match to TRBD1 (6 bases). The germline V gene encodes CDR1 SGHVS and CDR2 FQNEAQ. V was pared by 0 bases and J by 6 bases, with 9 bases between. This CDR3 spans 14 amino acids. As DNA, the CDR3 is TGTGCCAGCAGCTTAGCAGGGGGGGGTCAGCCCCAGCATTTT. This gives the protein CASSLAGGGQPQHF.

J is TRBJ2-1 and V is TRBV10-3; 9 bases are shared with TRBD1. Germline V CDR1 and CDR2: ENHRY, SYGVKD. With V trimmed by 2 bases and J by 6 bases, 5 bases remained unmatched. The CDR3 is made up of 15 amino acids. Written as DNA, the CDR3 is TGTGCCATCAGTGAGCCGGGACAGGGTTTCAATGAGCAGTTCTTC. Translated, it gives CAISEPGQGFNEQFF.

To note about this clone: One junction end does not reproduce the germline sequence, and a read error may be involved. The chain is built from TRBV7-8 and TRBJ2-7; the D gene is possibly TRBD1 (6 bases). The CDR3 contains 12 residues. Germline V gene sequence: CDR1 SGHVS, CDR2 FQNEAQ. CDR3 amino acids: CASGKLGQGTSF. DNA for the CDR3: TGTGCCAGCGGAAAATTGGGACAAGGGACATCCTTC.

The DNA of the CDR3 is TGTGCCAGCAGGGATTCAACTAGCGGGGGAACCCCCAGCTCCTACGAGCAGTACTTC. This translates into CASRDSTSGGTPSSYEQYF. V gene TRBV28 combines with J gene TRBJ2-7; 11 bases align to TRBD2. CDR1 and CDR2 (germline): MDHEN, SYDVKM. V was pared by 6 bases and J by 0 bases, with 16 bases of the junction left unmatched. This CDR3 has 19 amino acids.

CDR3 in amino acids: CASSQEGGFLYEQYF. CDR3 bases: TGCGCCAGCAGCCAAGAAGGAGGTTTCCTCTACGAGCAGTACTTC. V gene TRBV4-3 combines with J gene TRBJ2-7; tentatively, D is TRBD2 (5 bases). This CDR3 is 15 amino acids long. The germline CDR1 and CDR2 sequences are LGHNA and YSLEER. V was trimmed by 0 bases and J by 3 bases, leaving 12 bases between them.